The text below deals with one T cell receptor (beta chain). No antigen is known for it. Looked up from germline, CDR1 is MNHNY and CDR2 is SVGAGI (reference sequence). This CDR3 comprises 15 residues. Losses at the gene ends were 6 bases for V and 5 bases for J; bases not matched to a gene: 12. These data are taken from a study of cytomegalovirus exposure and HLA in healthy donors. Findings and limits, study-wide: The authors listed 150 to 200 TCR beta chains as cytomegalovirus-associated.

Primers included in the PCR were 60 Vbeta and 13 Jbeta primers. TCRdb keeps only in-frame clones here, not all; method: immunoSEQ multiplex PCR. This table has roughly 150,000 clones, about 72% appearing once. This rearrangement joins TRBV6-6 to TRBJ2-7; 8 bases line up with TRBD1. The specimen was PBMCs. The receptor's source is a man in his forties in good health and CMV-seronegative. The CDR3 DNA follows: TGTGCCAGCAGCCGATCGGACAGGGTCAGCCACGAGCAGTACTTC. It encodes CASSRSDRVSHEQYF.